The 10 T cell receptor beta chains reported below all come from one sample, sequenced in a study of long-term antiretroviral therapy in people with HIV. Runs used v3.0 of the immunoSEQ assay and were done at survey level. Assay used: immunoSEQ multiplex PCR; TCRdb lists only in-frame clones, some missing. The data show about 6,700 clones, approximately 74% seen once. This sample comprised unsorted PBMCs, obtained 0.1 years before starting antiretroviral therapy. These receptors all stem from a man in his late teens or twenties with HIV.

The J gene is TRBJ1-1, the V gene TRBV30; a possible D gene is TRBD1 (5 bases). The germline V gene encodes CDR1 GTSNPN and CDR2 SVGIG (reference sequence). The CDR3 contains 15 residues. The V and J ends lost 2 bases and 7 bases respectively, with 20 bases between them. The CDR3 reads CAWSPFGGFSGEAFF. The CDR3 nucleotides are TGTGCCTGGAGTCCCTTTGGGGGGTTCTCCGGTGAAGCTTTCTTT. The variable domain in full, completed from reference TRBV30 and TRBJ1-1, reads SQTIHQWPATLVQPVGSPLSLECTVEGTSNPNLYWYRQAAGRGLQLLFYSVGIGQISSEVPQNLSASRPQDRQFILSSKKLLLSDSGFYLCAWSPFGGFSGEAFFGQGTRLTVV.

The chain couples TRBV6-5 to TRBJ1-2, with TRBD1 matching 11 bases. This CDR3 is built from 14 residues. Germline CDR1 and CDR2: MNHEY and SVGAGI. Trimming removed 4 bases from V and 6 bases from J; junction bases left unmatched: 4. The CDR3 sequence: CASSLDRGLDGYTF. CDR3 nucleotide sequence: TGTGCCAGCAGTTTGGACAGGGGGCTGGATGGCTACACCTTC.

This clone came up a few times. The chain couples TRBV6-1 to TRBJ1-6; D is possibly TRBD1 (5 bases). Trimming cost V 6 bases and J 4 bases, with 10 bases left between them. Germline loops: CDR1 MNHNS, CDR2 SASEGT. The CDR3 contains 14 residues. CDR3 DNA: TGTGCCAGCAGGCAGACAGAGTATAATTCACCCCTCCACTTT. It specifies CASRQTEYNSPLHF.

The chain has TRBV13 and TRBJ1-3; the D is unclear. CDR1 and CDR2 (germline): PRHDT, FYEKMQ (reference sequence). The length of the CDR3 is 14 residues. Between the trimmed V and J ends, which lost 1 base and 4 bases, there was a span of 8 bases. The CDR3 DNA reads as TGTGCCAGCAGCTTAGAAGGGAGCGGAAACACCATATATTTT. This codes for CASSLEGSGNTIYF. Together with reference TRBV13 and TRBJ1-3, the CDR3 gives the full variable domain: AAGVIQSPRHLIKEKRETATLKCYPIPRHDTVYWYQQGPGQDPQFLISFYEKMQSDKGSIPDRFSAQQFSDYHSELNMSSLELGDSALYFCASSLEGSGNTIYFGEGSWLTVV.

This clone was picked up a small number of times. V is TRBV4-1 and J is TRBJ2-7; the D gene is possibly TRBD1 (6 bases). Deletions cut 4 bases from V and 7 bases from J, with 26 bases between. CDR3 length equals 17 residues. Germline V gene data show CDR1 as MGHRA and CDR2 as YSYEKL. The CDR3 region is CASSRQTETGIIGEQYF. The CDR3 DNA follows: TGCGCCAGCAGCCGTCAAACAGAGACAGGCATCATAGGTGAGCAGTACTTC.

This clone was counted between two and nine times. The chain is built from TRBV5-3 and TRBJ1-6; 7 bases fit TRBD1. TRBV5-3 is annotated as an ORF whose role is uncertain. CDR3 size: 13 residues. V was pared by 4 bases and J by 6 bases, with 1 base of the junction left unmatched. The CDR3 loop is CARSDRVNSPLHF. The CDR3, as DNA: TGTGCCAGAAGCGACAGGGTTAATTCACCCCTCCACTTT.

In its sample, this clone was seen once. The rearrangement links TRBV5-1 to TRBJ1-1; D is unclear. The CDR3 totals 14 residues. With 3 bases removed from V and 3 bases from J, the gap between germline ends came to 12 bases. Germline CDR1 SGHRS, CDR2 YFSETQ. The chain's CDR3 is CASSSYRVDTEAFF. The CDR3 DNA reads as TGCGCCAGCAGCTCATATCGGGTGGACACTGAAGCTTTCTTT.

The gene calls are TRBV7-9 and TRBJ2-2, with D uncertain. CDR1 SEHNR and CDR2 FQNEAQ come from the germline V gene (reference sequence). This CDR3 contains 13 residues. With 3 bases removed from V and 1 base from J, the gap between germline ends came to 3 bases. This CDR3 is CASSFGNTGELFF. Written as DNA, the CDR3 is TGTGCCAGCAGCTTTGGGAACACCGGGGAGCTGTTTTTT.

CDR3 in amino acids: CASRNYNGEAFF. In DNA form, the CDR3 reads TGTGCCAGCAGAAACTACAACGGTGAAGCTTTCTTT. The rearrangement uses TRBV6-1 and TRBJ1-1; no reliable D call. There are 12 residues in the CDR3. In germline, CDR1 is MNHNS, CDR2 SASEGT. The ends were cut back, 6 bases at V and 7 bases at J, with 12 bases in the middle.

The sample holds one count of this clone. CDR3 sequence reads: CAISESWQGAFEAFF. DNA for the CDR3: TGTGCCATCAGTGAGTCATGGCAGGGGGCCTTTGAAGCTTTCTTT. J is TRBJ1-1 and V is TRBV10-3; TRBD1 agrees at 8 bases. CDR3 length equals 15 residues. Germline V gene lookup returns CDR1 ENHRY and CDR2 SYGVKD. With 0 bases clipped from V and 7 bases from J, the junction kept 7 bases outside the gene matches.